This T cell receptor beta chain was recovered during a study of lymphopenia after photon versus proton radiotherapy. The repertoire was sequenced with immunoSEQ multiplex PCR; TCRdb's copy has only in-frame clones and lacks some. This table has some 40,000 clones, 92% appearing once. Whole-study findings and limits: Post-nadir diversity loss with photons came from oligoclonal expansion, particularly CD8+ Temra cells.

Turning to this clone: Its antigen is undetermined.

V shed 1 base and J shed 8 bases, with 5 bases lying between them. The germline CDR1 and CDR2 sequences are DFQATT and SNEGSKA (reference sequence). This CDR3 has 11 residues. The chain employs TRBV20-1 and TRBJ1-4; possible D gene TRBD1, 5 bases. The sequence derives from a man aged 55-75 years with cholangiocarcinoma. The sample was peripheral blood, taken from a patient treated with photon-based radiotherapy. In DNA, the CDR3 is TGCAGTGCTAGAGCAGGGGAAAAACTGTTTTTT. It encodes CSARAGEKLFF.